Following are 6 T cell receptor beta chains from one sample sequenced in a study of CD8 T cells in ankylosing spondylitis. Via MiXCR, TCRdb re-called the 5' RACE reads, giving one row per CDR3 protein. Among 25,000 to 30,000 distinct CDR3 sequences, 5.3% were seen once, and the ten largest hold around 1.8%. Sequencing used blood, either unsorted or a sorted T cell fraction (not recorded which). These TCRs come from a female donor with ankylosing spondylitis or in good health (not recorded which).

This clonotype was counted many times. The rearrangement uses TRBV9 and TRBJ2-3, with 7 nucleotides matching TRBD2. Germline trimming cut 1 base from V and 1 base from J; bases unmatched to any gene: 3. The CDR3 has 15 residues. Germline loops: CDR1 SGDLS, CDR2 YYNGEE. CDR3 protein: CASSVSAGGTDTQYF. In DNA form, the CDR3 reads TGTGCCAGCAGCGTATCGGCGGGGGGCACAGATACGCAGTATTTT.

This clonotype is medium-sized in the sample. The gene calls are TRBV9 and TRBJ1-3; a weak D match, TRBD1 (5 bases). From germline, CDR1 is SGDLS and CDR2 YYNGEE. The CDR3 contains 16 residues. Trimming cost V 0 bases and J 3 bases, with 13 bases left between them. The CDR3 reads CASSVATTGGGNTIYF. CDR3 bases: TGTGCCAGCAGCGTAGCTACCACAGGCGGTGGAAACACCATATATTTT. The full variable domain, rest sourced from reference TRBV9 and TRBJ1-3, is DSGVTQTPKHLITATGQRVTLRCSPRSGDLSVYWYQQSLDQGLQFLIQYYNGEERAKGNILERFSAQQFPDLHSELNLSSLELGDSALYFCASSVATTGGGNTIYFGEGSWLTVV.

There are many counts of this clonotype. The chain joins TRBV9 to TRBJ2-1, with 7 bases that match TRBD2. Looked up from germline, CDR1 is SGDLS and CDR2 is YYNGEE. This CDR3 is 15 amino acids long. V dropped 3 bases and J dropped 3; count of bases not matched to a gene: 6. The CDR3 region is CASSAGTTLYNEQFF. CDR3 DNA sequence: TGTGCCAGCAGCGCTGGGACTACCCTCTACAATGAGCAGTTCTTC.

A remark on this clonotype: Since a much larger clone is just one base distant, this may be a read error. The chain joins TRBV9 to TRBJ2-5; TRBD2 matches 8 bases. V lost 4 bases, J lost 7 bases, and 9 bases stayed unmatched. Germline V gene lookup returns CDR1 SGDLS and CDR2 YYNGEE. This CDR3 is 14 amino acids long. CDR3 amino acids: CASSSAGGRATQYF. The CDR3 coding sequence is TGTGCCAGCAGCTCTGCGGGGGGCCGGGCGACCCAGTACTTC.

This clonotype appeared many times. The chain joins TRBV9 to TRBJ2-2, with TRBD2 identical over 7 bases. The V gene end was trimmed by 0 bases and the J gene end by 4 bases; junction bases not matched to a gene: 6. The CDR3 covers 16 residues. Germline lookup yields CDR1 SGDLS and CDR2 YYNGEE. CDR3 bases: TGTGCCAGCAGCGTAGAGGGGAGGGGTGTCACCGGGGAGCTGTTTTTT. Its translation: CASSVEGRGVTGELFF.

Many counts were recorded for this clonotype. The rearrangement joins TRBV9 to TRBJ1-2; D might be TRBD1 (5 bases). Deletions cut 7 bases from V and 8 bases from J, with 15 bases between. Per the germline V gene, CDR1 is SGDLS and CDR2 is YYNGEE. The CDR3 contains 12 residues. CDR3 residues: CASWGGFGGYTF. The CDR3 DNA sequence: TGTGCCAGCTGGGGGGGATTCGGGGGCTACACCTTC.